Below, 6 T cell receptor beta chains from the same sample are listed, as sequenced in a study of T cell responses to AZD1222 COVID-19 vaccine. This table comes from immunoSEQ multiplex PCR, and its TCRdb copy is limited to in-frame clones, with some not included. The data show roughly 120,000 clones, around 90% seen once. This sample comprised peripheral blood, obtained 28 days after the second dose of the MenACWY control vaccine. Receptor source: an adult who received the MenACWY meningococcal vaccine as a control.

J is TRBJ1-6 and V is TRBV27, with 9 bases fitting TRBD1. The CDR3 contains 14 residues. Germline CDR1 MNHEY, CDR2 SMNVEV (reference sequence). The junction had 1 base not matched to a gene; V was cut back by 4 bases and J by 6 bases. The CDR3 coding sequence is TGTGCCAGCAGTTGGGACAGGGCTAATTCACCCCTCCACTTT. Protein sequence: CASSWDRANSPLHF.

The chain is built from TRBV25-1 and TRBJ1-3; D ambiguous. Germline-derived CDR1 and CDR2 are MGHDK and SYGVNS. The CDR3 runs 13 residues. V dropped 1 base and J dropped 4 bases, with 5 bases sitting between them. The CDR3 bases are TGTGCCAGCAGTGAATCTCTGGGAAACACCATATATTTT. This sequence encodes CASSESLGNTIYF.

This sequence joins TRBV11-2 and TRBJ1-5, with D possibly TRBD1 on 5 matching bases. Germline V gene lookup returns CDR1 SGHAT and CDR2 FQNNGV. Trimming cost V 5 bases and J 0 bases, with 11 bases left between them. The CDR3 covers 15 residues. The CDR3 coding sequence is TGTGCCAGCAGCCCCGGGGGTTATAGCAATCAGCCCCAGCATTTT. Residues: CASSPGGYSNQPQHF.

The chain uses TRBV7-2 and TRBJ2-5; a possible D gene is TRBD2 (6 bases). V was shortened by 5 bases and J by 4 bases, with 23 bases between the two germline ends. Germline V gene sequence: CDR1 SGHTA, CDR2 FQGNSA. This CDR3 is 17 amino acids long. In DNA, the CDR3 is TGTGCCAGCAGCCCGGGGGTCCGGGACGGGCACGGAGAGACCCAGTACTTC. Protein product: CASSPGVRDGHGETQYF.

The V and J genes are TRBV2 and TRBJ1-3, with D perhaps matching TRBD1 (5 bases). The CDR3 is 14 residues long. Between the trimmed V and J ends, which lost 7 bases and 2 bases, there was a span of 12 bases. Germline V gives CDR1 SNHLY, CDR2 FYNNEI. CDR3 nucleotides: TGTGCCAGCATTCAGGGTTCCGCTGGAAACACCATATATTTT. Translation gives CASIQGSAGNTIYF.

This rearrangement joins TRBV19 to TRBJ2-7; 9 bases match TRBD2. The germline CDR1 and CDR2 sequences are LNHDA and SQIVND (reference sequence). The CDR3 is 14 amino acids. Trimming cost V 5 bases and J 4 bases; bases outside gene matches: 6. In DNA form, the CDR3 reads TGTGCCAGTAGTTCGGGACTAGCCCGGTACGAGCAGTACTTC. It translates to CASSSGLARYEQYF.